What follows is one T cell receptor beta chain and its context. With 3 bases removed from V and 3 bases from J, the gap between germline ends came to 15 bases. CDR3 length equals 15 residues. Per germline, CDR1 MGHDK and CDR2 SYGVNS. Sequencing used immunoSEQ multiplex PCR; TCRdb keeps in-frame clones, though not all of them. In the table there are 100,000 to 150,000 clones, around 80% of which are singletons. Time point of the sample: baseline pretreatment blood. Treatment indicated: 15 Gy SBRT to primary tumor, nephrectomy 4 weeks later. After SBRT, blood was collected at 2 and 4 weeks, plus baseline. This record belongs to a study of radiation and T cells in renal cell carcinoma. Study summary: Nephrectomy followed 15 Gy stereotactic body radiation by 4 weeks.

Material: blood, obtained from a patient whose treatment included radiotherapy and nephrectomy. The receptor's source is a woman aged 55-69 years with renal cell carcinoma. The V gene is TRBV25-1, the J gene TRBJ2-7; D may be TRBD2 (6 bases). This chain's CDR3 is CASSDPGDSIYEQYF. Here the CDR3 DNA reads TGTGCCAGCAGTGACCCCGGGGACTCCATCTACGAGCAGTACTTC.